A single sample gave rise to the 19 T cell receptor beta chains below, sequenced in a study of cytomegalovirus exposure and HLA in healthy donors. This table comes from immunoSEQ multiplex PCR, and its TCRdb copy is limited to in-frame clones, with some not included. The sample records 150,000 to 180,000 clones, 75% to 90% being singletons. Material for sequencing was PBMCs. Receptor source: a man aged 18 to 35 in good health and CMV-seropositive.

This clone was seen just once. The rearrangement uses TRBV5-6 and TRBJ2-5; 11 bases line up with TRBD2. V shed 1 base and J 5 bases; nucleotides not matched to a gene: 4. Per germline, CDR1 SGHDT and CDR2 YYEEEE. This CDR3 has 15 residues. This CDR3 reads CASSLLAGGRETQYF. CDR3 nucleotide sequence: TGTGCCAGCAGCTTGTTAGCGGGAGGGCGGGAGACCCAGTACTTC.

The V call is TRBV4-1, the J call TRBJ1-3, with TRBD1 matching 7 bases. The CDR3 runs 17 residues. With 1 base clipped from V and 0 bases from J, the junction kept 6 bases outside the gene matches. Germline-derived CDR1 and CDR2 are MGHRA and YSYEKL. The CDR3 region is CASSQAPDRSSGNTIYF. The CDR3 region has the DNA TGCGCCAGCAGCCAAGCCCCGGACAGGAGCTCTGGAAACACCATATATTTT.

This clone was counted only a few times. As DNA, the CDR3 is TGTGCCAGTACTCGATCAGGGGAGGGTCGTTACGAGCAGTACTTC. Translated: CASTRSGEGRYEQYF. This rearrangement joins TRBV19 to TRBJ2-7, with D maybe TRBD2 (7 bases). The CDR3 consists of 15 residues. The germline V and J ends were trimmed by 7 bases and 4 bases, with 20 bases remaining between them. The germline CDR1 and CDR2 sequences are LNHDA and SQIVND (reference sequence).

The chain employs TRBV4-1 and TRBJ2-7; TRBD1 matches 11 bases. Trimming took 0 bases from V and 6 from J; bases not matched to a gene: 22. Germline V gene lookup returns CDR1 MGHRA and CDR2 YSYEKL. This CDR3 contains 21 residues. CDR3 DNA: TGCGCCAGCAGCCAAGATCGGGAATGGGACAGGGGGGGTACGAGGGTCTGCGAGCAGTACTTC. Its protein is CASSQDREWDRGGTRVCEQYF.

V gene TRBV6-1 combines with J gene TRBJ2-2; TRBD2 matches at 10 bases. Losses at the gene ends were 6 bases for V and 4 bases for J; bases not matched to a gene: 5. Germline assignment: CDR1 MNHNS and CDR2 SASEGT. This CDR3 contains 15 residues. CDR3 amino acids: CASRRTSGATGELFF. CDR3 bases: TGTGCCAGCAGAAGGACTAGCGGTGCCACCGGGGAGCTGTTTTTT.

This chain uses TRBV6-6 with TRBJ2-1; the D gene is possibly TRBD1 (6 bases). V lost 4 bases, J lost 0 bases, and 10 bases lay in between. The CDR3 runs 15 residues. Per the germline V gene, CDR1 is MNHNY and CDR2 is SVGAGI (reference sequence). CDR3 DNA: TGTGCCAGCAGTTCCACAGGGAACTCCTACAATGAGCAGTTCTTC. Translation: CASSSTGNSYNEQFF.

This rearrangement joins TRBV7-6 to TRBJ2-1; D is possibly TRBD2 (5 bases). The CDR3 extends over 17 amino acids. Germline CDR1 reads SGHVS; CDR2 reads FNYEAQ. Trimming removed 5 bases from V and 6 bases from J, with 23 bases in between. CDR3 bases: TGTGCCAGCAGCCCCCACACGGCTAGCATATCCGTCAATGAGCAGTTCTTC. This codes for CASSPHTASISVNEQFF.

The chain couples TRBV6-5 to TRBJ2-7, with D possibly matching TRBD1 (5 bases). Trimming pared 2 bases from V and 3 bases from J, leaving 11 bases between. CDR3 length equals 14 residues. Germline assignment: CDR1 MNHEY and CDR2 SVGAGI. The CDR3 DNA is TGTGCCAGCAGTTACCTGGACACCTACTACGAGCAGTACTTC. It yields the protein CASSYLDTYYEQYF.

The V and J genes are TRBV18 and TRBJ2-1, with unresolved D. This CDR3 comprises 15 residues. V dropped 3 bases and J dropped 3 bases, with 12 bases sitting between them. The germline V gene encodes CDR1 KGHSH and CDR2 LQKENI. CDR3 sequence reads: CASSPYRRDYNEQFF. The CDR3 DNA reads as TGTGCCAGCTCACCTTACCGGAGAGACTACAATGAGCAGTTCTTC.

J is TRBJ2-2 and V is TRBV5-1; TRBD1 might be the D (6 bases). The CDR3 contains 16 residues. The ends were cut back, 0 bases at V and 5 bases at J, with 14 bases in the middle. CDR1 and CDR2 (germline): SGHRS, YFSETQ. The CDR3 region is CASSLGGGLRTGELFF. CDR3 nucleotide sequence: TGCGCCAGCAGCTTGGGTGGGGGCCTTCGGACCGGGGAGCTGTTTTTT.

In its sample, this clone was seen once. The V and J genes are TRBV7-2 and TRBJ2-7; tentatively, D is TRBD1 (6 bases). This CDR3 contains 13 residues. The V end was cut by 3 bases, the J end by 3 bases, with 9 bases between. Per germline, CDR1 SGHTA and CDR2 FQGNSA. CDR3 loop: CASSFIRGYEQYF. CDR3 bases: TGTGCCAGCAGCTTCATCAGGGGCTACGAGCAGTACTTC.

This chain links TRBV16 with TRBJ2-1; D possibly corresponds to TRBD2 (5 bases). This CDR3 has 16 amino acids. The germline V and J ends were trimmed by 0 bases and 6 bases, with 15 bases remaining between them. Germline lookup yields CDR1 KGHSY and CDR2 FQNENV. The CDR3 loop is CASSQSSAKKGNEQFF. DNA of the CDR3: TGTGCCAGCAGCCAATCTAGCGCCAAGAAGGGCAATGAGCAGTTCTTC.

This chain connects TRBV19 to TRBJ2-3; the match to TRBD2 covers 8 bases. CDR3 size: 16 residues. Germline V gene data show CDR1 as LNHDA and CDR2 as SQIVND (reference sequence). V lost 4 bases to trimming and J lost 0 bases; unmatched junction nucleotides: 6. CDR3 sequence (DNA): TGTGCCAGTAGTAACCCCGGGAGGGCGAGCACAGATACGCAGTATTTT. Translation gives CASSNPGRASTDTQYF.

The J gene is TRBJ2-1, the V gene TRBV7-9; perhaps TRBD1 as D (6 bases). The V and J ends lost 4 bases and 0 bases respectively, with 10 bases between them. CDR3 size: 15 residues. Per germline, CDR1 SEHNR and CDR2 FQNEAQ (reference sequence). CDR3 bases: TGTGCCAGCAGCTCAACAGGGAGCTCCTACAATGAGCAGTTCTTC. Residues: CASSSTGSSYNEQFF.

The chain joins TRBV30 to TRBJ2-2; TRBD1 is a possible D gene (6 bases). This CDR3 is built from 15 residues. Germline V CDR1 and CDR2: GTSNPN, SVGIG (reference sequence). Trimming removed 3 bases at V and 2 bases at J, with 13 bases between. The CDR3 sequence: CAWRGDTSNTGELFF. The CDR3 DNA reads TGTGCCTGGAGGGGGGACACATCTAACACCGGGGAGCTGTTTTTT.

This chain connects TRBV7-2 to TRBJ1-2, with TRBD1 as a possible D gene (5 bases). The CDR3 has 17 residues. V was trimmed by 0 bases and J by 1 base, leaving 15 bases between them. CDR1 is SGHTA, CDR2 FQGNSA, per germline. This CDR3 is CASSLAWGGGINYGYTF. Written as DNA, the CDR3 is TGTGCCAGCAGCTTAGCGTGGGGCGGGGGTATTAACTATGGCTACACCTTC.

Written as DNA, the CDR3 is TGTGCCAGCAGTGCGACAGGGCGGTCGATCTATGGCTACACCTTC. Translation: CASSATGRSIYGYTF. This chain links TRBV6-5 with TRBJ1-2; TRBD1 aligns across 7 bases. J lost 4 bases, V lost 5 bases, and 10 bases had no gene match. The germline gives CDR1 MNHEY, CDR2 SVGAGI. CDR3 length equals 15 residues.

V is TRBV5-6 and J is TRBJ2-7, with D uncertain. The CDR3 extends over 15 amino acids. CDR1 is SGHDT and CDR2 is YYEEEE in the germline V gene. Trimming removed 4 bases at V and 6 bases at J, with 20 bases between. CDR3 region: CASSRHAQSYVEQYF. For the CDR3, the DNA is TGTGCCAGCAGCCGACACGCTCAGTCCTACGTCGAGCAGTACTTC.

The chain joins TRBV27 to TRBJ2-7, with 8 bases aligning to TRBD1. There are 13 residues in the CDR3. Germline CDR1 and CDR2: MNHEY and SMNVEV (reference sequence). The ends lost 11 bases at V and 2 bases at J; junction bases unmatched: 8. CDR3 region: CAAGQQGAYEQYF. As DNA, the CDR3 is TGTGCCGCGGGTCAACAGGGGGCCTACGAGCAGTACTTC.